The 8 T cell receptor beta chains presented below share a single source sample, sequenced in a study of OX40 agonist ivuxolimab in advanced cancers. Sequencing used immunoSEQ multiplex PCR; TCRdb keeps in-frame clones, though not all of them. This sample carries 35,000 to 45,000 clones, about 83% of them seen once, and the ten largest clones take around 13%. The sequencing used CD4+ or CD8+ T cells sorted from blood, collected in a trial of the OX40 agonist ivuxolimab. Source of these receptors: an adult with an advanced solid tumor such as melanoma, head and neck, liver or kidney cancer.

This clone has just a few counts. The V and J genes are TRBV10-3 and TRBJ2-7; tentative D call: TRBD1 (6 bases). The length of the CDR3 is 11 residues. V lost 10 bases and J lost 5, with 12 bases in between. CDR1 and CDR2 from the germline V gene are ENHRY and SYGVKD. The CDR3 loop is CATGAGDEQYF. The DNA of the CDR3 is TGTGCCACAGGCGCAGGGGACGAGCAGTACTTC.

V usage is TRBV7-9 and J usage is TRBJ2-1; perhaps TRBD1 as D (6 bases). Trimming pared 4 bases from V and 5 bases from J, leaving 9 bases between. The CDR3 covers 13 residues. The germline V gene has CDR1 SEHNR and CDR2 FQNEAQ (reference sequence). The CDR3 sequence: CASSWWTDNEQFF. In DNA, the CDR3 is TGTGCCAGCAGCTGGTGGACAGACAATGAGCAGTTCTTC. Full variable domain (outside the CDR3, taken from reference TRBV7-9 and TRBJ2-1): DTGVSQNPRHKITKRGQNVTFRCDPISEHNRLYWYRQTLGQGPEFLTYFQNEAQLEKSRLLSDRFSAERPKGSFSTLEIQRTEQGDSAMYLCASSWWTDNEQFFGPGTRLTVL.

The V call is TRBV7-8, the J call TRBJ2-5; no definite D call. Between the trimmed V and J ends, which lost 5 bases and 5 bases, there was a span of 15 bases. The CDR3 covers 14 residues. Germline CDR1 is SGHVS and CDR2 is FQNEAQ. The CDR3 reads CASSPDRWSETQYF. The CDR3 coding sequence is TGTGCCAGCAGCCCGGACCGCTGGAGCGAGACCCAGTACTTC. Full variable domain (remainder filled in from reference TRBV7-8 and TRBJ2-5): GAGVSQSPRYKVAKRGQDVALRCDPISGHVSLFWYQQALGQGPEFLTYFQNEAQLDKSGLPSDRFFAERPEGSVSTLKIQRTQQEDSAVYLCASSPDRWSETQYFGPGTRLLVL.

The CDR3 DNA is TGTGCCGGGGGGGGGACGCTGCAAGAGACCCAGTACTTC. Protein sequence: CAGGGTLQETQYF. The chain employs TRBV6-1 and TRBJ2-5, with TRBD2 matching over 7 bases. CDR1 is MNHNS, CDR2 SASEGT, per germline. The CDR3 extends over 13 amino acids. J was trimmed by 2 bases and V by 11 bases; bases with no gene match: 8.

This clone was counted between two and nine times. The chain recombines TRBV9 with TRBJ1-2; 9 nucleotides align to TRBD1. CDR3 length: 17 amino acids. The germline V gene encodes CDR1 SGDLS and CDR2 YYNGEE. V lost 3 bases to trimming and J lost 6 bases; unmatched junction nucleotides: 15. The CDR3 nucleotides read TGTGCCAGCAGCGAGGGACAGGGATCGTCATCTATTCATGGCTACACCTTC. It encodes CASSEGQGSSSIHGYTF.

V and J are TRBV9 and TRBJ2-7; 9 bases align to TRBD2. V dropped 0 bases and J dropped 6; count of bases not matched to a gene: 4. The length of the CDR3 is 14 residues. The V gene's germline CDR1 is SGDLS and CDR2 YYNGEE. The CDR3 loop reads CASSVDSGRSEQYF. The CDR3 DNA sequence: TGTGCCAGCAGCGTAGATAGCGGGAGATCCGAGCAGTACTTC.

V is TRBV6-6 and J is TRBJ2-5, with D uncertain. CDR1 MNHNY and CDR2 SVGAGI come from the germline V gene (reference sequence). V was pared by 6 bases and J by 1 base, with 12 bases between. This CDR3 contains 14 residues. The CDR3 protein is CASRPQLFQETQYF. CDR3 DNA: TGTGCCAGCAGACCACAGCTTTTCCAAGAGACCCAGTACTTC.

The V gene is TRBV18, the J gene TRBJ1-2; perhaps TRBD1 as D (5 bases). The CDR3 is made up of 15 amino acids. With 3 bases removed from V and 2 bases from J, the gap between germline ends came to 13 bases. Per germline, CDR1 KGHSH and CDR2 LQKENI. CDR3 sequence reads: CASSPSRDGNYGYTF. CDR3 bases: TGTGCCAGCTCACCCTCGCGGGACGGAAACTATGGCTACACCTTC. The full variable domain, its missing parts supplied by reference TRBV18 and TRBJ1-2, is NAGVMQNPRHLVRRRGQEARLRCSPMKGHSHVYWYRQLPEEGLKFMVYLQKENIIDESGMPKERFSAEFPKEGPSILRIQQVVRGDSAAYFCASSPSRDGNYGYTFGSGTRLTVV.